A single sample is the source of the 16 T cell receptor beta chains below, sequenced in a study of blood T cell repertoires in COVID-19. Using immunoSEQ multiplex PCR, the repertoire was profiled, and TCRdb retains in-frame clones only, with some absent. This sample yields around 620,000 clones, of which 85% to 90% are seen a single time; approximately 0.25% belongs to the top ten. What was sequenced was peripheral blood. These receptors came from a woman under 30 with acute or convalescent COVID-19.

This clone was counted only a few times. The chain recombines TRBV6-5 with TRBJ1-1; the D is unclear. The CDR3 covers 13 residues. V lost 4 bases and J 2 bases, leaving 8 bases between the germline ends. The germline gives CDR1 MNHEY, CDR2 SVGAGI. This CDR3 is CASSSGTNTEAFF. CDR3 DNA sequence: TGTGCCAGCAGTTCTGGTACAAACACTGAAGCTTTCTTT.

The genes are TRBV12-3 or TRBV12-4 and TRBJ2-3, with D maybe TRBD2 (5 bases). This CDR3 region has 13 residues. Trimming took 4 bases from V and 3 from J, leaving 8 bases between them. The CDR3 sequence is CASSYTRTDTQYF. Written as DNA, the CDR3 is TGTGCCAGCAGTTACACTAGGACAGATACGCAGTATTTT.

V gene TRBV11-2 combines with J gene TRBJ1-6; no reliable D call. Germline V gene sequence: CDR1 SGHAT, CDR2 FQNNGV. V lost 5 bases, J lost 0 bases, and 14 bases lay in between. The CDR3 is 17 residues long. CDR3 coding DNA: TGTGCCAGCAGCCCCCACGGGTTGAGCTCCTATAATTCACCCCTCCACTTT. Protein: CASSPHGLSSYNSPLHF.

V and J are TRBV6-5 and TRBJ1-6, with 9 bases identical to TRBD1. Germline CDR1 is MNHEY and CDR2 is SVGAGI. Losses at the gene ends were 2 bases for V and 7 bases for J; bases not matched to a gene: 6. The CDR3 runs 16 residues. This CDR3 is CASSYARGQGNSPLHF. CDR3 coding DNA: TGTGCCAGCAGTTACGCTAGGGGACAGGGAAATTCACCCCTCCACTTT.

The chain combines TRBV19 with TRBJ2-2, with D tentatively TRBD2 (6 bases). This CDR3 region has 15 residues. In germline, CDR1 is LNHDA, CDR2 SQIVND (reference sequence). The V gene lost 4 bases and the J gene lost 1 base, with 10 bases spanning the gap. The chain's CDR3 is CASSNGTVNTGELFF. CDR3 bases: TGTGCCAGTAGTAACGGGACTGTGAACACCGGGGAGCTGTTTTTT.

CDR3 bases: TGTGCCACCAGTGAACCGGCGGGCCAAAAACTGTTTTTT. Amino acids: CATSEPAGQKLFF. The V and J genes are TRBV24-1 and TRBJ1-4; D is uncertain. Germline CDR1 reads KGHDR; CDR2 reads SFDVKD. The CDR3 runs to 13 residues. Trimming left V 4 bases short and J 9 bases short, with 11 bases between.

The V gene is TRBV19, the J gene TRBJ2-2; perhaps TRBD1 as D (6 bases). Per germline, CDR1 LNHDA and CDR2 SQIVND (reference sequence). CDR3 length: 14 residues. With 4 bases removed from V and 3 bases from J, the gap between germline ends came to 9 bases. The CDR3 spells CASSTYRDTGELFF. The CDR3 DNA follows: TGTGCCAGTAGTACTTACAGGGACACCGGGGAGCTGTTTTTT.

V is TRBV5-1 and J is TRBJ2-7; a possible D gene is TRBD1 (6 bases). The CDR3 totals 11 residues. Germline CDR1 reads SGHRS; CDR2 reads YFSETQ. CDR3 protein: CATGDSYEQYF. The CDR3, as DNA: TGCGCGACAGGTGACTCCTACGAGCAGTACTTC.

The V call is TRBV27, the J call TRBJ2-7; D might be TRBD1 (6 bases). Trimming pared 2 bases from V and 4 bases from J, leaving 15 bases between. CDR3 size: 15 residues. Germline V CDR1 and CDR2: MNHEY, SMNVEV (reference sequence). The CDR3 sequence is CASSLGTGPLYEQYF. The DNA for the CDR3 is TGTGCCAGCAGTTTAGGTACAGGGCCCTTGTACGAGCAGTACTTC.

The chain carries TRBV4-1 and TRBJ1-5; 7 positions match TRBD1. The CDR3 is 15 residues long. J lost 6 bases, V lost 2 bases, and 7 bases had no gene match. Germline V gives CDR1 MGHRA, CDR2 YSYEKL. CDR3 in DNA: TGCGCCAGCAGCCAACAGACAGGGAATGCTCAGCCCCAGCATTTT. It is translated as CASSQQTGNAQPQHF.

The gene calls are TRBV5-1 and TRBJ1-2; TRBD1 matches 11 bases. CDR3 length: 15 residues. Losses at the gene ends were 0 bases for V and 7 bases for J; bases not matched to a gene: 5. Germline V gene data show CDR1 as SGHRS and CDR2 as YFSETQ. CDR3 sequence: CASSLGDRGAGGYTF. CDR3 in DNA: TGCGCCAGCAGCTTGGGGGACAGGGGGGCTGGTGGCTACACCTTC.

CDR3 in DNA: TGCGCCAGCAGCCGACGGAATTCAGGGGGCCACGAGCAGTACTTC. It specifies CASSRRNSGGHEQYF. V gene TRBV5-1 combines with J gene TRBJ2-7, with 8 positions matching TRBD1. In germline, CDR1 is SGHRS, CDR2 YFSETQ. V shed 4 bases and J 5 bases; nucleotides not matched to a gene: 11. The CDR3 sequence is 15 residues long.

This clone was observed once. The rearrangement uses TRBV15 and TRBJ1-5, with D possibly TRBD1 on 6 matching bases. Germline V CDR1 and CDR2: LNHNV, YYDKDF (reference sequence). V lost 4 bases and J 1 base, leaving 14 bases between the germline ends. The CDR3 has 16 residues. The chain's CDR3 is CATSNYRVVSNQPQHF. CDR3 bases: TGTGCCACCAGCAACTACAGGGTTGTAAGCAATCAGCCCCAGCATTTT.

This clone turned up a few times. CDR3 nucleotide sequence: TGTGCCAGCAGTTTCGTAGGTTCGGGTCAGCCCCAGCATTTT. Translating it yields CASSFVGSGQPQHF. The chain recombines TRBV28 with TRBJ1-5; D is undetermined. V lost 3 bases and J lost 6, with 12 bases in between. The CDR3 consists of 14 residues. Germline-derived CDR1 and CDR2 are MDHEN and SYDVKM.

A single count supports this clone. Other DNA sequences in this specimen translate into the identical CDR3. The gene calls are TRBV5-6 and TRBJ1-1; the D gene is possibly TRBD1 (5 bases). CDR1 is SGHDT, CDR2 YYEEEE, per germline. The CDR3 runs to 13 residues. Between the trimmed V and J ends, which lost 2 bases and 5 bases, there was a span of 10 bases. CDR3 protein: CASSFMTATEAFF. CDR3 DNA sequence: TGTGCCAGCAGCTTCATGACAGCGACTGAAGCTTTCTTT.

The chain joins TRBV19 to TRBJ1-1; 7 bases match TRBD1. This CDR3 contains 16 residues. The V gene's germline CDR1 is LNHDA and CDR2 SQIVND (reference sequence). Trimming at V came to 0 bases and at J to 5 bases, leaving 9 bases not matched to a gene. CDR3 nucleotide sequence: TGTGCCAGTAGTATAGATCGCCCAGGGGGGAGAACTGAAGCTTTCTTT. Encoded protein: CASSIDRPGGRTEAFF.